Following are 5 T cell receptor beta chains from one sample sequenced in a study of blood T cell repertoires in COVID-19. Assay used: immunoSEQ multiplex PCR; TCRdb lists only in-frame clones, some missing. Here the sample spans nearly 50,000 clones, approximately 90% being singletons. The material sequenced was peripheral blood. The receptor source for this set is a man aged 40-49 years with active COVID-19.

The V and J genes are TRBV9 and TRBJ2-4; D gene uncertain. The CDR3 spans 15 residues. Trimming cost V 0 bases and J 1 base, with 8 bases left between them. Germline V gene sequence: CDR1 SGDLS, CDR2 YYNGEE. The CDR3 here is CASSVGPRAKNIQYF. The CDR3 DNA reads TGTGCCAGCAGCGTAGGACCTAGGGCCAAAAACATTCAGTACTTC.

V and J are TRBV29-1 and TRBJ2-2; TRBD2 aligns across 7 bases. V gave up 0 bases and J gave up 6 bases; unmatched junction bases: 10. The CDR3 contains 16 residues. From germline, CDR1 is SQVTM and CDR2 ANQGSEA. The CDR3 nucleotides read TGCAGCGTTGAAGATCTTAGCGGCGGGAGTCCCGGGGAGCTGTTTTTT. This gives the protein CSVEDLSGGSPGELFF.

The chain is built from TRBV6-5 and TRBJ1-1; perhaps TRBD1 as D (6 bases). Germline lookup yields CDR1 MNHEY and CDR2 SVGAGI. The length of the CDR3 is 11 residues. The V end lost 7 bases, the J end lost 4 bases, and 7 bases lay between the germline ends. This CDR3 reads CASTRGTEAFF. DNA for the CDR3: TGTGCCAGCACCAGGGGCACTGAAGCTTTCTTT.

The CDR3 nucleotides read TGTGCCAGCAGCTTGGAGGGGAGCACAGATACGCAGTATTTT. Its protein is CASSLEGSTDTQYF. The chain uses TRBV5-5 and TRBJ2-3; tentative D call: TRBD1 (5 bases). V gave up 0 bases and J gave up 0 bases, with 5 bases separating them. CDR3 size: 14 residues. Germline V CDR1 and CDR2: SGHKS, YYEKEE (reference sequence).

This clone has more than one count but fewer than ten. This chain joins TRBV4-1 and TRBJ2-1; 13 positions match TRBD2. CDR3 length equals 16 residues. V trimming: 4 bases; J trimming: 9 bases; junction bases outside the gene matches: 9. Germline CDR1 is MGHRA and CDR2 is YSYEKL. The CDR3, as DNA: TGCGCCAGCAGCCCCCGGACTAGCGGGAGAGATGGTGAGCAGTTCTTC. It is translated as CASSPRTSGRDGEQFF.